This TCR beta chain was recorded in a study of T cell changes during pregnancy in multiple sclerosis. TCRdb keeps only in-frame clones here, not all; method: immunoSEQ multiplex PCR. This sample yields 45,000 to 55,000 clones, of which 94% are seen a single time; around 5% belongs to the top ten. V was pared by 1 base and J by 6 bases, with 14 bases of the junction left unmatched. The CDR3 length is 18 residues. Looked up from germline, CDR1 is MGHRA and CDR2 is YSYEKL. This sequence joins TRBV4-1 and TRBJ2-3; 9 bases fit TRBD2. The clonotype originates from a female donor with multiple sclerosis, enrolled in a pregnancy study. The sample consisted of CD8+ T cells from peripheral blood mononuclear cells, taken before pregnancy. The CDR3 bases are TGCGCCAGCAGCCAAGGTTCGGCGGGAGGGTTAGTGGGCGATACGCAGTATTTT. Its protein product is CASSQGSAGGLVGDTQYF.